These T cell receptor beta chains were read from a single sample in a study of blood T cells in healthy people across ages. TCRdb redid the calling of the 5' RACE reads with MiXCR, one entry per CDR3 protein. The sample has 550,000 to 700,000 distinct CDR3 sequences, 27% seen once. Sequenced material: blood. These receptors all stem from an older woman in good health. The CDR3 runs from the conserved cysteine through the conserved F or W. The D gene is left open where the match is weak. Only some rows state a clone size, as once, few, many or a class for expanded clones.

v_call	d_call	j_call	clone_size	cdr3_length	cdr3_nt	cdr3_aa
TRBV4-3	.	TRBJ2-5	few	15	TGCGCCAGCAGCCAAGACTGGCAGAAACAAGAGACCCAGTACTTC	CASSQDWQKQETQYF
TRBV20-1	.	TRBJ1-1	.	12	TGCAGTGCTAGGGCCCTGAGGGCCGAAGCTTTCTTT	CSARALRAEAFF
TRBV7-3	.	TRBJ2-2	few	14	TGTGCCAGCAGCTTAAACCGACAGACCGGGGAGCTGTTTTTT	CASSLNRQTGELFF
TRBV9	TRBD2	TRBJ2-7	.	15	TGTGCCAGCAGCGTTAGCGGGGGGAGCTCCTACGAGCAGTACTTC	CASSVSGGSSYEQYF
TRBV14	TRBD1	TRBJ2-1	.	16	TGTGCCAGCAGCCTCCTAGGGGACAGGGTACACAATGAGCAGTTCTTC	CASSLLGDRVHNEQFF
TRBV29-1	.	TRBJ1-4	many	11	TGCAGCGCAGGGGTGAATGAAAAACTGTTTTTT	CSAGVNEKLFF
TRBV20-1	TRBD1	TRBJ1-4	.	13	TGCAGTGCTAGGGAGACAGGGGCTCAAAAACTGTTTTTT	CSARETGAQKLFF
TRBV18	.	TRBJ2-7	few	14	TGTGCCAGCTCACCCCCGGCAGGGCCGTACGAGCAGTACTTC	CASSPPAGPYEQYF
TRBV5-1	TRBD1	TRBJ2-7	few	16	TGCGCCAGCAGCCCCGGCCCGGGACAGGGAAGCTACGAGCAGTACTTC	CASSPGPGQGSYEQYF
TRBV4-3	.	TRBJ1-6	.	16	TGCGCCAGCAGCCAAGGGAGGGACCGACTAAATTCACCCCTCCACTTT	CASSQGRDRLNSPLHF
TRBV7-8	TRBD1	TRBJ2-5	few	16	TGTGCCAGCAGCTTTACCGGGACAGGGGGTAAAGAGACCCAGTACTTC	CASSFTGTGGKETQYF
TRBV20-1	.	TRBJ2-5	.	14	TGCAGTGCTGGAGGAAGGCGATACCAAGAGACCCAGTACTTC	CSAGGRRYQETQYF
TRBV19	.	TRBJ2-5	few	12	TGTGCCAGTAGGGAAAGGGGAGAGACCCAGTACTTC	CASRERGETQYF
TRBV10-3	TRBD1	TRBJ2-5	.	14	TGTGCCATCAAAGGGACAGGGGGTCGAGAGACCCAGTACTTC	CAIKGTGGRETQYF
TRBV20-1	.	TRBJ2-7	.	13	TGCAGTGCTAGAGATGCCGGGACACACGAGCAGTACTTC	CSARDAGTHEQYF
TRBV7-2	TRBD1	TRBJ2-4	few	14	TGTGCCAGCAGCTTAGTCGGAGACAGGGAACTTCAGTACTTC	CASSLVGDRELQYF
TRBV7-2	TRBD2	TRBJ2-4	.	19	TGTGCCAGCAGCCTTACCACTAGCGGGGGGCGAGCGGTCAAAAACATTCAGTACTTC	CASSLTTSGGRAVKNIQYF
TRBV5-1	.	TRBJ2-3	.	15	TGCGCCAGCAGCTCTGCCCAACCCCCGGGAAGTACGCAGTATTTT	CASSSAQPPGSTQYF
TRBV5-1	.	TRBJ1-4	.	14	TGCGCCAGCAGCCTGCAGGCCGCCGGTGAAAAACTGTTTTTT	CASSLQAAGEKLFF
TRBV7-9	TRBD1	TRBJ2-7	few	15	TGTGCCAGCAGCTTACACAGGACAGGGGGGAGCGAGCAGTACTTC	CASSLHRTGGSEQYF
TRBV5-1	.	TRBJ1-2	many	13	TGCGCCAGCAGCTTGGGGCAGGTCTATGGCTACACCTTC	CASSLGQVYGYTF
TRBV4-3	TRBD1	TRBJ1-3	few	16	TGCGCCAGCAGCCAAGTAGCGGGGACAGGGGGGAACACCATATATTTT	CASSQVAGTGGNTIYF
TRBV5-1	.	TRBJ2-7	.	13	TGCGCCAGCAGTCACTACGGGGAATACGAGCAGTACTTC	CASSHYGEYEQYF
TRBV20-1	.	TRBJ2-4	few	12	TGCAGTGCTAGAGAGGAAGGGAACATTCAGTACTTC	CSAREEGNIQYF
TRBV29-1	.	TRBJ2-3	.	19	TGCAGCGTGTCGGGCCTCTACCGGAGCGAGGGGGTTAGCACAGATACGCAGTATTTT	CSVSGLYRSEGVSTDTQYF
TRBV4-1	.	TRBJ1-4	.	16	TGCGCCAGCAGCCAAGTATCCGGCGCAACTAATGAAAAACTGTTTTTT	CASSQVSGATNEKLFF
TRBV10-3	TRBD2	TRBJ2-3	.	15	TGTGCCATCAGTGAGCGGAGCGGGGCCCCAGATACGCAGTATTTT	CAISERSGAPDTQYF
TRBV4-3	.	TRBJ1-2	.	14	TGCGCCAGCAGCCAAGATAGAAGGGTGGGTGACTACACCTTC	CASSQDRRVGDYTF
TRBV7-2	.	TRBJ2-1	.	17	TGTGCCAGCAGCTTTACCGGGACCAGGACCTCCTACAATGAGCAGTTCTTC	CASSFTGTRTSYNEQFF
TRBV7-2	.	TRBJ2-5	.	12	TGTGCCAGCAGCCGAGAGGGGGAGACCCAGTACTTC	CASSREGETQYF
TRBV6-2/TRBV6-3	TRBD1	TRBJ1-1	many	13	TGTGCCAGCAGAAGACAGGGGGAGACTGAAGCTTTCTTT	CASRRQGETEAFF
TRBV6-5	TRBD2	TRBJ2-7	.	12	TGTGCCAGCAGTTACGGGGGGGGCGAGCAGTACTTC	CASSYGGGEQYF
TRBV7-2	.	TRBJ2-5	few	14	TGTGCCAGCAGTTTACAGGGATCTGAAGAGACCCAGTACTTC	CASSLQGSEETQYF
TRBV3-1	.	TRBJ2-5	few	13	TGTGCCAGCAGCCCGGGTCTTCGCGGGACCCAGTACTTC	CASSPGLRGTQYF
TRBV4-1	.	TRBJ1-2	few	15	TGCGCCAGCAGCCAAGAAATCGCCAGGGCTTATGGCTACACCTTC	CASSQEIARAYGYTF
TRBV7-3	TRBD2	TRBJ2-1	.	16	TGTGCCAGCAGTCTCACGGGGACTAGCGGCTACAATGAGCAGTTCTTC	CASSLTGTSGYNEQFF
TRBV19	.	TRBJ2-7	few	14	TGTGCCAGTAGTGCCCAACGGAGGGGCTACGAGCAGTACTTC	CASSAQRRGYEQYF
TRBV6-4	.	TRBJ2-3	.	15	TGTGCCAGCAGTGATTCGACAAAGTCCGGAGATACGCAGTATTTT	CASSDSTKSGDTQYF
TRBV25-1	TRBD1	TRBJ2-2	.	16	TGTGCCAGCAGTACAGACAGGGGGCAGTACACCGGGGAGCTGTTTTTT	CASSTDRGQYTGELFF
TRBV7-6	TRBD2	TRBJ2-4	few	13	TGTGCCAGCAGCTTGGGGACTAGCGGGCCTCAGTACTTC	CASSLGTSGPQYF
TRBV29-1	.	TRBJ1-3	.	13	TGCAGCGTTGAGAGGGAACCTGGAAACACCATATATTTT	CSVEREPGNTIYF
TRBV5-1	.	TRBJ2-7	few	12	TGCGCCAGCAGCTTGGTTCCGAGCGAGCAGTACTTC	CASSLVPSEQYF
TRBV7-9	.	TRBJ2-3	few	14	TGTGCCAGCAGCTTCGGGGGCAAAACAGATACGCAGTATTTT	CASSFGGKTDTQYF
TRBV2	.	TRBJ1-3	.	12	TGTGCCGGCAAACTGCAAGGAAACACCATATATTTT	CAGKLQGNTIYF
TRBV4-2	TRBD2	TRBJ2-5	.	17	TGTGCCAGCAGCCAAGAGTTTAGAGCGGGGGGAATGGAGACCCAGTACTTC	CASSQEFRAGGMETQYF
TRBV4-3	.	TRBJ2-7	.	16	TGCGCCAGCAGCCAAGAAATTGGGACACTATCTATCGAGCAGTACTTC	CASSQEIGTLSIEQYF
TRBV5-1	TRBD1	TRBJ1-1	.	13	TGCGCCAGCAGCGCGGCAGGGGGCCCTGAAGCTTTCTTT	CASSAAGGPEAFF
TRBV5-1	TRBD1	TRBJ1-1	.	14	TGCGCCAGCAGCCCACAGGGGGCAATCACTGAAGCTTTCTTT	CASSPQGAITEAFF
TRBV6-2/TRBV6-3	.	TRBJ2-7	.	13	TGTGCCAGCAGGCAGACAGGCTCCTACGAGCAGTACTTC	CASRQTGSYEQYF
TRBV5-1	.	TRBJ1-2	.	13	TGCGCCAGCAGCTTGGGCACCTGGGATGGCTACACCTTC	CASSLGTWDGYTF
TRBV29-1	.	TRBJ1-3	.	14	TGCAGCGTTGGTAACCCTGGCACTGGAAACACCATATATTTT	CSVGNPGTGNTIYF
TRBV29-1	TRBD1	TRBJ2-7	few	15	TGCAGCGCTGAAAAACCGGGACAGGGGGCCTACGAGCAGTACTTC	CSAEKPGQGAYEQYF
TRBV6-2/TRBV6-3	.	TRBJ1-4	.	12	TGTGCCAGCAGAGAAAGCGGTGAAAAACTGTTTTTT	CASRESGEKLFF
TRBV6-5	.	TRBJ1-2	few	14	TGTGCCAGCAGTTACTCTCCCCGGGGTCTTGGCTACACCTTC	CASSYSPRGLGYTF
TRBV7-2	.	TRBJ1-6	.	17	TGTGCCAGCAGCTTAAGGCCGGTGGGGGGGGCAAATTCACCCCTCCACTTT	CASSLRPVGGANSPLHF
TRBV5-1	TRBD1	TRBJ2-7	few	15	TGCGCCAGCAGCTTGGGGAGACAGGGCAGGGACGAGCAGTACTTC	CASSLGRQGRDEQYF
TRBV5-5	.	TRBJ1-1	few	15	TGTGCCAGCAGCTTCTTCGGGGGCCCGAACACTGAAGCTTTCTTT	CASSFFGGPNTEAFF